These 24 T cell receptor beta chains originate from one sample sequenced in a study of blood T cell repertoires in COVID-19. Sequenced by immunoSEQ multiplex PCR; TCRdb stores in-frame clones only, minus some. The sample shows more than 200,000 clones, around 87% of them seen only once. The sequencing input was PBMCs or T cells enriched from blood (not recorded which). These receptors came from a woman aged 45-65 years who had recovered from COVID-19.

On this clone: Other nucleotide sequences in the sample specify the same CDR3. The chain uses TRBV20-1 and TRBJ1-2, with TRBD1 identical over 7 bases. CDR1 is DFQATT, CDR2 SNEGSKA, per germline (reference sequence). CDR3 length: 11 amino acids. The CDR3 sequence is CSAGTAYGYTF. For the CDR3, the DNA is TGCAGCGCAGGGACAGCTTATGGCTACACCTTC.

The rearrangement joins TRBV7-9 to TRBJ2-1, with TRBD2 matching 7 bases. V gave up 8 bases and J gave up 0 bases; unmatched junction bases: 13. The germline V gene has CDR1 SEHNR and CDR2 FQNEAQ (reference sequence). The CDR3 covers 17 residues. CDR3 sequence reads: CASGPRPSGSSYNEQFF. The CDR3, as DNA: TGTGCCAGCGGGCCTCGTCCTAGCGGCAGCTCCTACAATGAGCAGTTCTTC. The variable domain in full, completed from reference TRBV7-9 and TRBJ2-1, reads DTGVSQNPRHKITKRGQNVTFRCDPISEHNRLYWYRQTLGQGPEFLTYFQNEAQLEKSRLLSDRFSAERPKGSFSTLEIQRTEQGDSAMYLCASGPRPSGSSYNEQFFGPGTRLTVL.

V usage is TRBV30 and J usage is TRBJ1-4; TRBD1 is a possible D gene (6 bases). Germline values: CDR1 GTSNPN, CDR2 SVGIG (reference sequence). The CDR3 spans 13 residues. V lost 4 bases and J 8 bases, leaving 14 bases between the germline ends. The CDR3 DNA sequence: TGTGCCTGGACGGACAGCAATGGGGAAAAACTGTTTTTT. Protein: CAWTDSNGEKLFF.

The chain recombines TRBV30 with TRBJ1-3; TRBD1 might be the D (5 bases). CDR3 length: 14 residues. Germline V gene data show CDR1 as GTSNPN and CDR2 as SVGIG (reference sequence). V was shortened by 2 bases and J by 6 bases, with 14 bases between the two germline ends. The CDR3 nucleotides are TGTGCCTGGAGTCAGGGCTTGGGCGAAAACACCATATATTTT. Translating it yields CAWSQGLGENTIYF.

The chain employs TRBV28 and TRBJ1-2; tentative D call: TRBD1 (6 bases). The CDR3 has 15 residues. The V end was cut by 5 bases, the J end by 5 bases, with 18 bases between. CDR1 is MDHEN, CDR2 SYDVKM, per germline. The CDR3 sequence is CASSTYSGARYGYTF. The CDR3 region has the DNA TGTGCCAGCAGTACATATTCAGGGGCCCGGTATGGCTACACCTTC.

V usage is TRBV19 and J usage is TRBJ1-1; D is perhaps TRBD1 (5 bases). CDR3 size: 14 residues. Germline CDR1 LNHDA, CDR2 SQIVND (reference sequence). V was cut by 5 bases and J by 2 bases, with 12 bases left in between. In nucleotides, the CDR3 is TGTGCCAGTAGTGATCGGGGACTTAACACTGAAGCTTTCTTT. Encoded protein: CASSDRGLNTEAFF.

This chain uses TRBV19 with TRBJ2-1, with TRBD2 matching over 13 bases. Trimming cost V 3 bases and J 10 bases; bases outside gene matches: 12. The CDR3 contains 17 residues. CDR1 and CDR2 from the germline V gene are LNHDA and SQIVND (reference sequence). The CDR3 DNA follows: TGTGCCAGTAGTATGAGGAAGGGGACTAGCGGGAATCCGGAGCAGTTCTTC. Protein sequence: CASSMRKGTSGNPEQFF.

The rearrangement joins TRBV7-2 to TRBJ2-2; 10 bases align to TRBD2. Germline CDR1 SGHTA, CDR2 FQGNSA. Trimming took 6 bases from V and 4 from J; bases not matched to a gene: 5. The CDR3 is made up of 15 amino acids. The CDR3 spells CASSPTSGVTGELFF. CDR3 DNA: TGTGCCAGCAGTCCAACTAGCGGGGTCACCGGGGAGCTGTTTTTT. Supplemented by reference TRBV7-2 and TRBJ2-2, the full variable domain reads GAGVSQSPSNKVTEKGKDVELRCDPISGHTALYWYRQSLGQGLEFLIYFQGNSAPDKSGLPSDRFSAERTGGSVSTLTIQRTQQEDSAVYLCASSPTSGVTGELFFGEGSRLTVL.

V gene TRBV28 combines with J gene TRBJ2-7; TRBD2 matches 7 bases. V dropped 3 bases and J dropped 0; count of bases not matched to a gene: 5. The CDR3 totals 15 residues. Germline loops: CDR1 MDHEN, CDR2 SYDVKM. The CDR3 DNA is TGTGCCAGCAGTTTCGGGGGGACCCCCTCCTACGAGCAGTACTTC. It encodes CASSFGGTPSYEQYF.

The table lists this clone with a count of one. The rearrangement uses TRBV5-6 and TRBJ1-2; TRBD1 agrees at 8 bases. The V gene's germline CDR1 is SGHDT and CDR2 YYEEEE. Trimming cost V 4 bases and J 4 bases; bases outside gene matches: 3. The CDR3 extends over 13 amino acids. CDR3 bases: TGTGCCAGCAGCCCCGGACAGGGCTATGGCTACACCTTC. Translation gives CASSPGQGYGYTF.

The rearrangement joins TRBV5-1 to TRBJ2-1, with D possibly TRBD2 on 6 matching bases. Trimming took off 4 bases at V and 3 bases at J, with 20 bases between the two ends. Germline lookup yields CDR1 SGHRS and CDR2 YFSETQ. This CDR3 spans 17 amino acids. CDR3 in amino acids: CASSLNSGTSVYNEQFF. As DNA, the CDR3 is TGCGCCAGCAGCCTGAATTCGGGGACTTCCGTCTACAATGAGCAGTTCTTC.

This chain connects TRBV20-1 to TRBJ1-1; perhaps TRBD1 as D (6 bases). This CDR3 is built from 11 residues. Germline loops: CDR1 DFQATT, CDR2 SNEGSKA (reference sequence). CDR3 amino acids: CSLRGVAEAFF. CDR3 DNA sequence: TGCAGCCTCAGGGGAGTCGCTGAAGCTTTCTTT.

V and J are TRBV6-2 or TRBV6-3 and TRBJ2-7; the match to TRBD2 covers 8 bases. The CDR3 has 15 residues. The trim removed 6 bases at V and 2 bases at J, leaving 9 bases unmatched. Germline-derived CDR1 and CDR2 are MNHEY and SVGEGT. Here the CDR3 reads CASSRKREIAYEQYF. The DNA for the CDR3 is TGTGCCAGCAGCCGAAAGCGGGAGATCGCCTACGAGCAGTACTTC.

V usage is TRBV19 and J usage is TRBJ2-1, with D maybe TRBD2 (5 bases). Germline CDR1 and CDR2: LNHDA and SQIVND (reference sequence). Trimming stripped 10 bases from V and 6 bases from J, with 31 bases between. This CDR3 is 18 amino acids long. DNA of the CDR3: TGTGCCATCAGATCGACAACACTAGAAGCGGAGGTTTGCAATGAGCAGTTCTTC. As protein: CAIRSTTLEAEVCNEQFF.

J is TRBJ2-5 and V is TRBV28; a possible D gene is TRBD2 (6 bases). This CDR3 comprises 20 residues. Per germline, CDR1 MDHEN and CDR2 SYDVKM. V was pared by 5 bases and J by 5 bases, with 33 bases between. CDR3 bases: TGTGCCAGCAGTCGCCTCACTCTAGGCACTAGCTCTCCTTGGTCGGAGACCCAGTACTTC. Protein sequence: CASSRLTLGTSSPWSETQYF.

V is TRBV14 and J is TRBJ1-2, with 11 bases aligning to TRBD1. Trimming removed 4 bases from V and 5 bases from J; junction bases left unmatched: 9. Germline V lookup: CDR1 SGHDN, CDR2 FVKESK. The CDR3 extends over 16 amino acids. The CDR3 nucleotides read TGTGCCAGCAGCCCCGTGGGACAGGGGGTTGGATATGGCTACACCTTC. Translating gives CASSPVGQGVGYGYTF. Together with reference TRBV14 and TRBJ1-2, the CDR3 gives the full variable domain: EAGVTQFPSHSVIEKGQTVTLRCDPISGHDNLYWYRRVMGKEIKFLLHFVKESKQDESGMPNNRFLAERTGGTYSTLKVQPAELEDSGVYFCASSPVGQGVGYGYTFGSGTRLTVV.

This rearrangement joins TRBV4-1 to TRBJ2-7; the match to TRBD2 covers 9 bases. V shed 3 bases, J shed 5 bases, and the junction held 8 bases outside the gene matches. The CDR3 length is 15 residues. The V gene's germline CDR1 is MGHRA and CDR2 YSYEKL. The CDR3 DNA is TGCGCCAGCAGCCAGTATAGCGGGAGTCTCGACGAGCAGTACTTC. Translation: CASSQYSGSLDEQYF.

The genes are TRBV11-2 and TRBJ2-1; D uncertain. CDR3 length equals 15 residues. Germline CDR1 and CDR2: SGHAT and FQNNGV. Trimming took off 4 bases at V and 2 bases at J, with 12 bases between the two ends. CDR3 in amino acids: CASSSTTPPYNEQFF. CDR3 sequence (DNA): TGTGCCAGCAGCTCGACGACTCCGCCCTACAATGAGCAGTTCTTC.

The CDR3: CASSQDLGGDEKLFF. The CDR3 nucleotides read TGTGCCAGCAGCCAAGATTTGGGGGGAGATGAAAAACTGTTTTTT. The rearrangement joins TRBV3-1 (or the pseudogene TRBV3-2) to TRBJ1-4, with D possibly being TRBD1 (5 bases). The CDR3 sequence is 15 residues long. Trimming took 0 bases from V and 6 from J, leaving 11 bases between them. Germline V gene sequence: CDR1 LGHDT, CDR2 YNNKEL (reference sequence).

The chain has TRBV20-1 and TRBJ2-2; maybe TRBD1 (6 bases). V was shortened by 3 bases and J by 1 base, with 9 bases between the two germline ends. Per germline, CDR1 DFQATT and CDR2 SNEGSKA (reference sequence). The CDR3 loop spans 14 amino acids. In DNA, the CDR3 is TGCAGTGCTAGTGCGACAGGGAACACCGGGGAGCTGTTTTTT. As protein: CSASATGNTGELFF.

The chain has TRBV29-1 and TRBJ1-1; TRBD1 might be the D (5 bases). Germline V lookup: CDR1 SQVTM, CDR2 ANQGSEA. CDR3 length equals 12 residues. V dropped 3 bases and J dropped 6 bases, with 11 bases sitting between them. CDR3 in amino acids: CSVEQGGSEAFF. Here the CDR3 DNA reads TGCAGCGTTGAGCAGGGTGGTTCTGAAGCTTTCTTT.

The chain combines TRBV6-5 with TRBJ1-2, with D hard to call. The CDR3 totals 13 residues. The V gene lost 3 bases and the J gene lost 7 bases, with 12 bases spanning the gap. The germline V gene has CDR1 MNHEY and CDR2 SVGAGI. The CDR3 protein is CASSYEYSSGYTF. CDR3 sequence (DNA): TGTGCCAGCAGTTATGAGTATTCTAGTGGCTACACCTTC.

This clone showed up just once. CDR3 region: CASSPPLAGGRDTQYF. The CDR3 region has the DNA TGTGCCAGCAGCCCCCCCCTAGCGGGAGGGCGGGATACGCAGTATTTT. The chain combines TRBV7-2 with TRBJ2-3, with 12 bases fitting TRBD2. The germline gives CDR1 SGHTA, CDR2 FQGNSA. V lost 5 bases, J lost 6 bases, and 9 bases stayed unmatched. The CDR3 is made up of 16 amino acids.

The chain recombines TRBV5-1 with TRBJ2-7, with a weak D call TRBD1 (5 bases). This CDR3 comprises 18 residues. Between the trimmed V and J ends, which lost 0 bases and 1 base, there was a span of 20 bases. Germline CDR1 is SGHRS and CDR2 is YFSETQ. The CDR3 DNA is TGCGCCAGCAGCTTGGGTGGGCTTTCCAGACAGCTTTCCTACGAGCAGTACTTC. Its translation: CASSLGGLSRQLSYEQYF.